This TCR beta chain was recovered during a study of T-cell memory formation after mild COVID-19. In the study overall: The two donors had largely donor-specific TCR clusters.

This clonotype was detected only a few times. CDR3 length: 15 residues. UMIs and sample barcodes were carried by the TCR alpha and TCR beta cDNA libraries that 5'RACE produced using constant-segment primers. In TCRdb, the 5' RACE reads were re-called with MiXCR into one record per CDR3 protein. Of 350,000 to 500,000 distinct CDR3 sequences listed, around 18% are singletons. The chain uses TRBV21-1 and TRBJ2-3. TRBV21-1 is a pseudogene segment. The specimen was PBMCs or a T cell subset sorted from them (not recorded which). The sequence came from an adult woman who had mild COVID-19 (a few samples of this study predate the infection). Cell type and time point are not known. The DNA for the CDR3 is TGTGCCTCAAGTCTTCGCGGTTCTAGCACAGATACGCAGTATTTT. Translated: CASSLRGSSTDTQYF.